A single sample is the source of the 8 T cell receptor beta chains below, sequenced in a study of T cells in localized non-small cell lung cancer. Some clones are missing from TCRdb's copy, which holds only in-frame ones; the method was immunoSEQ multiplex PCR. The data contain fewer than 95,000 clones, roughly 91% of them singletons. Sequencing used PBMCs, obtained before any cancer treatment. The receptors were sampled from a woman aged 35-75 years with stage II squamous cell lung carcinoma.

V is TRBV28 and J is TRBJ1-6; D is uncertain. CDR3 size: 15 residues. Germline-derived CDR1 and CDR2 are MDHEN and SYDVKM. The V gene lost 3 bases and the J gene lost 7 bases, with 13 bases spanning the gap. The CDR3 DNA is TGTGCCAGCAGTTTCCTCGCCAACCAAAATTCACCCCTCCACTTT. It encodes CASSFLANQNSPLHF. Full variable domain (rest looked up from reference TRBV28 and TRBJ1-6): DVKVTQSSRYLVKRTGEKVFLECVQDMDHENMFWYRQDPGLGLRLIYFSYDVKMKEKGDIPEGYSVSREKKERFSLILESASTNQTSMYLCASSFLANQNSPLHFGNGTRLTVT.

CDR3 nucleotides: TGTGCCAGCAGCTTGGCAGTTCGACCCGGCTACACCTTC. Amino acid sequence: CASSLAVRPGYTF. The chain employs TRBV5-6 and TRBJ1-2; D is unresolved. The length of the CDR3 is 13 residues. Deletions cut 0 bases from V and 8 bases from J, with 11 bases between. From germline, CDR1 is SGHDT and CDR2 YYEEEE.

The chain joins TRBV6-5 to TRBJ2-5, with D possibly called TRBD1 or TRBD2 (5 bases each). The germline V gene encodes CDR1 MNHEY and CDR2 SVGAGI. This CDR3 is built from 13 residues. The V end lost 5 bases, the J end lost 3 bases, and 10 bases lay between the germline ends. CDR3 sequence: CASSKEGKETQYF. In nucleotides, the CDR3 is TGTGCCAGCAGTAAAGAGGGGAAAGAGACCCAGTACTTC.

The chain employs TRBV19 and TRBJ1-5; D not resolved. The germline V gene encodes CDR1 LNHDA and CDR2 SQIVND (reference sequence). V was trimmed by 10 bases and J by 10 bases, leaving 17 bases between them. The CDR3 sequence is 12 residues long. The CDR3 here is CAKEYPDCPQHF. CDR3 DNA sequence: TGTGCCAAGGAGTACCCCGATTGCCCCCAGCATTTT.

CDR3 loop: CASSIQGLGETQYF. The CDR3 DNA is TGTGCCAGTAGTATACAGGGGTTAGGAGAGACCCAGTACTTC. This chain links TRBV19 with TRBJ2-5; a possible D gene is TRBD1 (6 bases). Germline CDR1 LNHDA, CDR2 SQIVND (reference sequence). V lost 2 bases to trimming and J lost 4 bases, with 11 bases between them. CDR3 length equals 14 residues.

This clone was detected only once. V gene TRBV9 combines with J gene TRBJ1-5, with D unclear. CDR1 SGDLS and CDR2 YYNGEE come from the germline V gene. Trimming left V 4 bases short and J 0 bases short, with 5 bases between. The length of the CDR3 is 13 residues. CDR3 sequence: CASSLNSNQPQHF. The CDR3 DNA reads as TGTGCCAGCAGCCTAAATAGCAATCAGCCCCAGCATTTT.

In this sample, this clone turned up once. In nucleotides, the CDR3 is TGTGCCAGCAGTTCCAGGACAGGGTTTTCACCCCTCCACTTT. Residues: CASSSRTGFSPLHF. The genes are TRBV6-5 and TRBJ1-6, with 8 bases identical to TRBD1. V dropped 4 bases and J dropped 9; count of bases not matched to a gene: 5. The CDR3 spans 14 residues. Germline V gene sequence: CDR1 MNHEY, CDR2 SVGAGI.

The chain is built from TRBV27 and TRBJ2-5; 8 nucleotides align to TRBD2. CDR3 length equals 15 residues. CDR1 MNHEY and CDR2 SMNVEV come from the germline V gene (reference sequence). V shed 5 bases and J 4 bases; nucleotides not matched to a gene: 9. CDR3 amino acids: CASSRAGAPGETQYF. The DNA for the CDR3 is TGTGCCAGCAGTAGAGCGGGAGCCCCCGGAGAGACCCAGTACTTC.